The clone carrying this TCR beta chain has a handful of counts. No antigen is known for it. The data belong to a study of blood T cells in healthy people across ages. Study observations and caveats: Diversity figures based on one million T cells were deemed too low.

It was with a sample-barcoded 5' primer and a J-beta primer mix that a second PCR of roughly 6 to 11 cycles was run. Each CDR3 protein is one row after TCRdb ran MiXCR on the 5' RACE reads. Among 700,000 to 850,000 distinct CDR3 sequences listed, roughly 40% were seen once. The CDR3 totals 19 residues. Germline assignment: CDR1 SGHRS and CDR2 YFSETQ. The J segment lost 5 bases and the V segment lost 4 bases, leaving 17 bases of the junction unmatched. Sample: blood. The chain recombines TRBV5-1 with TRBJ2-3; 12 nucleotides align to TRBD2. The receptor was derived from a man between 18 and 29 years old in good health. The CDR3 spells CASSQIHSSSGGARDTQYF. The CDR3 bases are TGCGCCAGCAGCCAAATACACTCGTCTAGCGGGGGGGCCAGAGATACGCAGTATTTT.